This section outlines one T cell receptor beta chain sequence together with its context. Its antigen is undetermined. The sample belongs to a study of cytomegalovirus exposure and HLA in healthy donors. Study outcomes and limitations: According to the study, 160 or so TCR beta chains were cytomegalovirus-associated. The authors later found HLA-associated TCR beta chains more clonally expanded than equally common others. Association of 17,000 or so TCR beta sequences with HLA alleles was found at 0.05 false discovery rate in a later analysis. In a later analysis, V- and J-gene trimming of beta chains associated with a DCLRE1C missense variant, replicated independently.

Germline V gives CDR1 MNHEY, CDR2 SMNVEV (reference sequence). J was trimmed by 0 bases and V by 8 bases; bases with no gene match: 11. This CDR3 comprises 16 residues. The PCR made use of 60 Vbeta and 13 Jbeta primers. Here immunoSEQ multiplex PCR was the method, and the copy in TCRdb shows in-frame clones only, minus some. The data show roughly 190,000 clones, around 87% seen once. The genes are TRBV27 and TRBJ2-3; 7 bases fit TRBD2. The specimen sequenced was PBMCs. The source of this sequence is a man in his thirties or forties in good health and CMV-seronegative. CDR3 coding DNA: TGTGCCAGCCTTAGGGCTAGCGGCACTAGCACAGATACGCAGTATTTT. Translated, it gives CASLRASGTSTDTQYF.